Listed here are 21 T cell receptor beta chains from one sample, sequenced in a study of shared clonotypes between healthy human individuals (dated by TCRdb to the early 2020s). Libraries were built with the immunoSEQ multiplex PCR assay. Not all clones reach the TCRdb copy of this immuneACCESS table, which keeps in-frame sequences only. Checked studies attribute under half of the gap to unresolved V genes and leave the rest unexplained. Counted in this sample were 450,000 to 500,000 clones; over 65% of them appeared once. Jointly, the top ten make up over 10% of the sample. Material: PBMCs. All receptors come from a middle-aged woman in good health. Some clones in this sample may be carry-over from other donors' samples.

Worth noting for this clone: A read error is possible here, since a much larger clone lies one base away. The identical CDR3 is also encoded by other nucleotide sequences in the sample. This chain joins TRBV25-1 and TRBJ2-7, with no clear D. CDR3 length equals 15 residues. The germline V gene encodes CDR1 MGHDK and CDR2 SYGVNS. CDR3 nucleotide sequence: TGCGCCAGCAGTGAATCCCTCCTCCTATCCCCCGGGCAGTACTTC. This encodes CASSESLLLSPGQYF.

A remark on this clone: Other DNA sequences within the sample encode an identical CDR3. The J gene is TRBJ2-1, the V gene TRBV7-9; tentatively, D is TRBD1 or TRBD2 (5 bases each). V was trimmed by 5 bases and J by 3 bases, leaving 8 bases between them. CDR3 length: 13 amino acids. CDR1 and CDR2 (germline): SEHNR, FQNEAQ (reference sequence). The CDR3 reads CASSAGGYNEQFF. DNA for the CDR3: TGTGCCAGCAGCGCTGGGGGCTACAATGAGCAGTTCTTC. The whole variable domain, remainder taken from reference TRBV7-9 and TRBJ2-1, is DTGVSQNPRHKITKRGQNVTFRCDPISEHNRLYWYRQTLGQGPEFLTYFQNEAQLEKSRLLSDRFSAERPKGSFSTLEIQRTEQGDSAMYLCASSAGGYNEQFFGPGTRLTVL.

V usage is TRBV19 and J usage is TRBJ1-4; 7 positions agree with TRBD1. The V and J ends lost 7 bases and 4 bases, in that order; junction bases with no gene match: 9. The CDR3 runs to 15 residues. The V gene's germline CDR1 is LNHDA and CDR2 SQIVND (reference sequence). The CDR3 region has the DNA TGTGCCAGTACCGTAAGGGACAGTGATAATGAAAAACTGTTTTTT. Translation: CASTVRDSDNEKLFF.

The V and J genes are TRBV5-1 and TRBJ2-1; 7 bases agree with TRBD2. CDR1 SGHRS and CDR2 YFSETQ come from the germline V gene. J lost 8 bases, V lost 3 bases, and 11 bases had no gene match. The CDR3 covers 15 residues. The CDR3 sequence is CASSSKAGSKDEQFF. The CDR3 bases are TGCGCCAGCAGCTCAAAAGCGGGGTCTAAGGATGAGCAGTTCTTC.

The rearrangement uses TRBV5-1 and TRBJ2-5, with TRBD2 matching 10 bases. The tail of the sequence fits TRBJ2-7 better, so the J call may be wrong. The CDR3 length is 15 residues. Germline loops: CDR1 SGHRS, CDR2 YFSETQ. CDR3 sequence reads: CASSWRAGGPYEQYF. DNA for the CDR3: TGCGCCAGCAGCTGGAGAGCGGGAGGGCCTTACGAGCAGTACTTC.

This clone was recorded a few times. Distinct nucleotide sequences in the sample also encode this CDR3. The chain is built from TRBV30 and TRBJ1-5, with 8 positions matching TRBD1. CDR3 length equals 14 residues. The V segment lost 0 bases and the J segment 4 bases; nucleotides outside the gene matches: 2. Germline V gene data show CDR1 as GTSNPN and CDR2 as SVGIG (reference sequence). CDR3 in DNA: TGTGCCTGGAGTGTAACAGGGGGGAATCAGCCCCAGCATTTT. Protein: CAWSVTGGNQPQHF.

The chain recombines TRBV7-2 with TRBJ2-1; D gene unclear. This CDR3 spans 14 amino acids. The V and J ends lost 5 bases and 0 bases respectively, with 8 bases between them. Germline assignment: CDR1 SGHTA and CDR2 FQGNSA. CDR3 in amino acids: CASSLYGSYNEQFF. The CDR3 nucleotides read TGTGCCAGCAGCCTATACGGCTCCTACAATGAGCAGTTCTTC.

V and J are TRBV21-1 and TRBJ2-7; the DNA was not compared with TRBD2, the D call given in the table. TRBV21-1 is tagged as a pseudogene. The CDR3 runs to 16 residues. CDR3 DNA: TGTGCCAGCAGCAAAGCTCTAGCGGCCAATTCCCCCGAGCAGTACTTC. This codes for CASSKALAANSPEQYF.

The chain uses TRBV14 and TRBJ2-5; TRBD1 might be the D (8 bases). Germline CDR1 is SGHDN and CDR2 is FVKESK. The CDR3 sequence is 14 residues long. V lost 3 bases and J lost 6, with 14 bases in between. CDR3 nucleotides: TGTGCCAGCAGCCATACAGGGGGAGGGAAGACCCAGTACTTC. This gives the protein CASSHTGGGKTQYF.

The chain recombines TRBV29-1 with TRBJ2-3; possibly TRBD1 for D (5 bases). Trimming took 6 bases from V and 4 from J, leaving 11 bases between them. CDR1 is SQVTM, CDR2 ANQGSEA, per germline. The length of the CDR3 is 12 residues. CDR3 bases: TGCAGCGTGGGCAGGGAATCAGATACGCAGTATTTT. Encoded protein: CSVGRESDTQYF.

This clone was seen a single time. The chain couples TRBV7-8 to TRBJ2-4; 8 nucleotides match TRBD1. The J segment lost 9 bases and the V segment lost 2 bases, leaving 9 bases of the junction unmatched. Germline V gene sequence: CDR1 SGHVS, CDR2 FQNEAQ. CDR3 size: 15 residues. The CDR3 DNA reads TGTGCCAGCAGCTTACCATCGGACAGGGAGACCATTCAGTACTTC. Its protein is CASSLPSDRETIQYF.

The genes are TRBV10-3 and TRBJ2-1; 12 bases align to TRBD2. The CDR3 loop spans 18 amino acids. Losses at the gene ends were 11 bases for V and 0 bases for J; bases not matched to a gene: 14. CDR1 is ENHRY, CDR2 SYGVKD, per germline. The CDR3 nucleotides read TGTGCCGCCGGGGCCGGACTAGCGGGGTCCCCCTCCTACAATGAGCAGTTCTTC. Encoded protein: CAAGAGLAGSPSYNEQFF.

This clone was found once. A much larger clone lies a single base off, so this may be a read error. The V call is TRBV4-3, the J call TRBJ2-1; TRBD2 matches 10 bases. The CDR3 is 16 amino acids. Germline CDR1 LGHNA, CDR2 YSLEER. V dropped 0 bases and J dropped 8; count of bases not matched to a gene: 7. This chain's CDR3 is CASSQDYSGRLYEQFF. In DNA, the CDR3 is TGCGCCAGCAGCCAAGATTATAGCGGGAGGCTCTATGAGCAGTTCTTC.

Here the CDR3 reads CASSQDPPLTNSGPKNIQYF. The CDR3 DNA follows: TGCGCCAGCAGCCAAGACCCCCCCTTAACAAACAGTGGCCCCAAAAACATTCAGTACTTC. The chain couples TRBV4-1 to TRBJ2-4; D is unclear. The V and J ends lost 0 bases and 2 bases respectively, with 23 bases between them. The germline V gene has CDR1 MGHRA and CDR2 YSYEKL. The CDR3 is made up of 20 amino acids.

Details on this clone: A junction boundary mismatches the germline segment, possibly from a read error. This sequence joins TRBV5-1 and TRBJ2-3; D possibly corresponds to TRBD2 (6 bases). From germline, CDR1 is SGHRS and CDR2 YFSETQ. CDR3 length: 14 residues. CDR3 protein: CASREGPGTDTQCF. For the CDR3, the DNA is TGCGCCAGCAGGGAGGGCCCGGGCACAGATACGCAGTGTTTT.

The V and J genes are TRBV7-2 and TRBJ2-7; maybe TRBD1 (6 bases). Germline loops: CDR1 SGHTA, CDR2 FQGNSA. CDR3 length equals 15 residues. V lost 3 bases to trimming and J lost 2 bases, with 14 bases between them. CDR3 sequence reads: CASSFERGQTYEQYF. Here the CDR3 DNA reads TGTGCCAGCAGCTTTGAAAGGGGACAAACCTACGAGCAGTACTTC.

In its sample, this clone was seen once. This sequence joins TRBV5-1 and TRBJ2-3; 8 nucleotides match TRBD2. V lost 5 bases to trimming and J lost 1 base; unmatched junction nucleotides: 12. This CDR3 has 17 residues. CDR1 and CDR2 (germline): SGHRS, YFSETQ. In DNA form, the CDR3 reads TGCGCCAGCAGGACCGGGGGGGCTGCGAGGGGCACAGATACGCAGTATTTT. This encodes CASRTGGAARGTDTQYF.

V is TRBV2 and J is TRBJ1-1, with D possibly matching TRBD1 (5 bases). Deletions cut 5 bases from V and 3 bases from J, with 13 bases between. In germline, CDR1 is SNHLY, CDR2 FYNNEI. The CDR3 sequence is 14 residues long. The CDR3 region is CASSPSYRYTEAFF. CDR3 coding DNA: TGTGCCAGCAGTCCCTCCTACAGGTACACTGAAGCTTTCTTT. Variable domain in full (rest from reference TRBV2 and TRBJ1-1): EPEVTQTPSHQVTQMGQEVILRCVPISNHLYFYWYRQILGQKVEFLVSFYNNEISEKSEIFDDQFSVERPDGSNFTLKIRSTKLEDSAMYFCASSPSYRYTEAFFGQGTRLTVV.

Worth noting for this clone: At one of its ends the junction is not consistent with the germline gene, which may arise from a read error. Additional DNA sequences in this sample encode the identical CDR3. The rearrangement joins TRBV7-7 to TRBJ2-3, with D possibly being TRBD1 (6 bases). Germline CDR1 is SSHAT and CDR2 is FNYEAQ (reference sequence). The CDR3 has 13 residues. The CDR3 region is CASSLARGDTQYF. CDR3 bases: TGTGCTAGCAGCTTAGCCAGGGGAGATACGCAGTATTTT.

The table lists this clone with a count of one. Written as DNA, the CDR3 is TGTGCCAGCAGCTTAGTTTCCAGCACTGAGCAGTTCTTC. Translating gives CASSLVSSTEQFF. The chain has TRBV11-3 and TRBJ2-1, with D unclear. V was trimmed by 1 base and J by 9 bases, leaving 10 bases between them. The CDR3 consists of 13 residues. Germline CDR1 SGHNT, CDR2 YENEEA. The entire variable domain, with the rest obtained from reference TRBV11-3 and TRBJ2-1, is as follows: EAGVVQSPRYKIIEKKQPVAFWCNPISGHNTLYWYLQNLGQGPELLIRYENEEAVDDSQLPKDRFSAERLKGVDSTLKIQPAELGDSAVYLCASSLVSSTEQFFGPGTRLTVL.

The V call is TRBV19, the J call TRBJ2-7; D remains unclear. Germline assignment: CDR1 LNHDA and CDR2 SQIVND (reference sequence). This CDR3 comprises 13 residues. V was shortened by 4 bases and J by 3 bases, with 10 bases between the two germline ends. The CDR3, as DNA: TGTGCCAGTAGTAGCCCCCTCATCTACGAGCAGTACTTC. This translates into CASSSPLIYEQYF. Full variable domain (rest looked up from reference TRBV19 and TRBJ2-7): DGGITQSPKYLFRKEGQNVTLSCEQNLNHDAMYWYRQDPGQGLRLIYYSQIVNDFQKGDIAEGYSVSREKKESFPLTVTSAQKNPTAFYLCASSSPLIYEQYFGPGTRLTVT.